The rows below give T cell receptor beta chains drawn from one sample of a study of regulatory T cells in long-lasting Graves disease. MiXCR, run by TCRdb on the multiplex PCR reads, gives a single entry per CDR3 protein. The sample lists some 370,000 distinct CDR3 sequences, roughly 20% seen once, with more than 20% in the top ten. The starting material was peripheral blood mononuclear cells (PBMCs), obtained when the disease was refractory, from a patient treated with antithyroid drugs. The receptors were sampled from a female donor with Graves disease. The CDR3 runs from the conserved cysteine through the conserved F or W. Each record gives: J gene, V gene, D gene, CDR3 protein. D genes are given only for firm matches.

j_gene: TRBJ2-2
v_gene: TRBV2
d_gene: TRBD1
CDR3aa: CASRSDRGNTGELFF

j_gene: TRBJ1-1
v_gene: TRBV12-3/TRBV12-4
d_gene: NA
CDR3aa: CASSEINTEAFF

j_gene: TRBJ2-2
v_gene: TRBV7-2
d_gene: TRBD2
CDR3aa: CASNLAGGRTGELFF

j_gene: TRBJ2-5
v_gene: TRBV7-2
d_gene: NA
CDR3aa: CASIGAGGWETQYF

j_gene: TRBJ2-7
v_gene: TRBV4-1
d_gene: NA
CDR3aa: CASSQEAVTFYEQYF

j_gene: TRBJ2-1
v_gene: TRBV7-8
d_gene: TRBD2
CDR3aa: CASSLGVTSVNDNEQFF

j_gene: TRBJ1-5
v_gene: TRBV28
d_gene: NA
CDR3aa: CASSRDLSNQPQHF

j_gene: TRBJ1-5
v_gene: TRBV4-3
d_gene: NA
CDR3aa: CASSQDLGGNQPQHF

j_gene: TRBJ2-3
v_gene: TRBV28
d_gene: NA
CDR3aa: CASSPGAARTDTQYF

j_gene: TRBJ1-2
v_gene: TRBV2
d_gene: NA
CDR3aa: CASSEGRGDYGYTF

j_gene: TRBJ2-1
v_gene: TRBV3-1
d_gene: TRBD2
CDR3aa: CASSPAAGWQFF

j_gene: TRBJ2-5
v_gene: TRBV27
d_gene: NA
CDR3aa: CASSSDKTHRQGQRETQYF

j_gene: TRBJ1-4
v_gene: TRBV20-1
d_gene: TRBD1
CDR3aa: CSARETGGPTNEKLFF

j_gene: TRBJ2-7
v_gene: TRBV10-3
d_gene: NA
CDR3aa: CAIRRDSYEQYF

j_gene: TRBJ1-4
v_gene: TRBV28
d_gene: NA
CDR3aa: CASSPSVGLREKLFF

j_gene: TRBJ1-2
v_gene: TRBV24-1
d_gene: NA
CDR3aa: CATRGSGDLYGYTF

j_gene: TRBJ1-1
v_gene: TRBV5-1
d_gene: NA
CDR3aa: CASTAGLRGENTEAFF

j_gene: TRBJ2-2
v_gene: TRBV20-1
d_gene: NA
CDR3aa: CSASPESTGELFF

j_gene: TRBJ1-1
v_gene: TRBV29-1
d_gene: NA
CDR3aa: CSVAISVDTEAFF

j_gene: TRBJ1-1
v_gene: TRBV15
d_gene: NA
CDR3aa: CATSPERGRDTEAFF

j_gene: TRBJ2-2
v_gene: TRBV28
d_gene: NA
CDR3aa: CASSLALTGELFF

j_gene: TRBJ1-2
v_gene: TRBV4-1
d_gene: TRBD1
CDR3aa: CASSPQIGTGIMDGYTF

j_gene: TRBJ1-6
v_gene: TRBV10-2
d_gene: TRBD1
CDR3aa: CASSDAGGPYSPLHF

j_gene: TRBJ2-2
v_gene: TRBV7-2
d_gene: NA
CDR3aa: CASSFSLANTGELFF

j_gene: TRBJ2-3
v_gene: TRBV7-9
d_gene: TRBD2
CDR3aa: CASSFSSGSTDTQYF

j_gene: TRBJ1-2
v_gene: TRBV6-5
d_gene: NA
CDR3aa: CASSSQTGAFGYTF

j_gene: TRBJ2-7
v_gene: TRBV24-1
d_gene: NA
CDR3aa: CASSGNRSDEQYF

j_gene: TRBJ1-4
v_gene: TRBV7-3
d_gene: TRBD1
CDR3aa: CASSLRGQPGEKLFF

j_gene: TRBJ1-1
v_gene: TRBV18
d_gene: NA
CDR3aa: CASSPRGMNTEAFF

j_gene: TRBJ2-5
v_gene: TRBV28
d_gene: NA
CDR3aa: CASRGSSETQYF

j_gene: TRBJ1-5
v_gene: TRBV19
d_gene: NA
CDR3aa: CASSIYTGPRGYQPQHF